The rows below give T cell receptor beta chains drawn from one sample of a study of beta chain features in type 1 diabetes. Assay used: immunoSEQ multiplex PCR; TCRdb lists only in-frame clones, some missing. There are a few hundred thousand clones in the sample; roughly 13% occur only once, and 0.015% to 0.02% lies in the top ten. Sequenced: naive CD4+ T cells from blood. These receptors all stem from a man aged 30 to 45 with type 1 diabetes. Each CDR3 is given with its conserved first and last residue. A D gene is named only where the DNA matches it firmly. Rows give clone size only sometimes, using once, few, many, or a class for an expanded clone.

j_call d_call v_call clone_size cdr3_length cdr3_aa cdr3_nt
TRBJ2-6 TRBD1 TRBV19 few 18 CASSPLDRGGTGANVLTF TGTGCCAGTAGCCCCCTGGACAGGGGAGGGACTGGGGCCAACGTCCTGACTTTC
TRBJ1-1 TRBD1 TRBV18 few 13 CASSGQGGTEAFF TGTGCCAGCTCTGGACAGGGTGGCACTGAAGCTTTCTTT
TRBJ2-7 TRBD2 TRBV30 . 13 CAWSVPGGNEQYF TGTGCCTGGAGTGTACCGGGAGGGAACGAGCAGTACTTC
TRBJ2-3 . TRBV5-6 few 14 CASSLGQSTDTQYF TGTGCCAGCAGCCTAGGACAGAGCACAGATACGCAGTATTTT
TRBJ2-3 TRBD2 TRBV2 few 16 CASSELAGGLTDTQYF TGTGCCAGCAGTGAACTAGCGGGGGGCCTCACAGATACGCAGTATTTT
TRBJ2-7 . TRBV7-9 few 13 CASSLKPPYEQYF TGTGCCAGCAGCCTTAAGCCCCCTTACGAGCAGTACTTC
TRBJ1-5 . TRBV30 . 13 CAWGGATNQPQHF TGTGCCTGGGGAGGGGCCACCAATCAGCCCCAGCATTTT
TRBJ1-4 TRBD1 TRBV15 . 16 CATSRDPGTANEKLFF TGTGCCACCAGCAGAGACCCCGGGACAGCGAATGAAAAACTGTTTTTT
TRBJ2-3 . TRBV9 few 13 CASSVVGEATQYF TGTGCCAGCAGCGTAGTGGGGGAGGCTACGCAGTATTTT
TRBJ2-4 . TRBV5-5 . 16 CASSVDSNQAKNIQYF TGTGCCAGCAGCGTGGACTCGAACCAAGCCAAAAACATTCAGTACTTC
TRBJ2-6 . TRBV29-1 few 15 CSVARHTSGANVLTF TGCAGCGTTGCCAGGCATACCTCTGGGGCCAACGTCCTGACTTTC
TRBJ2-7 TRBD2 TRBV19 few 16 CASSRSTGTTTYEQYF TGTGCCAGTAGTAGGAGCACCGGGACTACTACCTACGAGCAGTACTTC
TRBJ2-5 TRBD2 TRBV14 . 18 CASSQGATSGGARETQYF TGTGCCAGCAGCCAAGGTGCGACTAGCGGGGGGGCGCGAGAGACCCAGTACTTC
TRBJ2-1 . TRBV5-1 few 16 CASSSEGASGYNEQFF TGCGCCAGCAGCTCGGAGGGGGCGAGTGGCTACAATGAGCAGTTCTTC
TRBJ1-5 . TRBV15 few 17 CATSNPGNQGGNQPQHF TGTGCCACCAGCAATCCCGGGAACCAAGGCGGCAATCAGCCCCAGCATTTT
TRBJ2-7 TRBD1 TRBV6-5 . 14 CASSSRTGTDEQYF TGTGCCAGCAGTTCGAGGACAGGGACAGACGAGCAGTACTTC
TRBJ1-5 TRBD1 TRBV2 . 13 CASSRQGYQPQHF TGTGCCAGCAGTAGACAGGGGTATCAGCCCCAGCATTTT
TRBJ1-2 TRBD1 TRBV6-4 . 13 CASSDWSGGGYTF TGTGCCAGCAGTGACTGGTCAGGGGGAGGCTACACCTTC
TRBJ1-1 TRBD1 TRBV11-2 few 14 CASSRGQVDTEAFF TGTGCCAGCAGCCGGGGACAGGTTGACACTGAAGCTTTCTTT
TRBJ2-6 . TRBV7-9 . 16 CASSLAGSSGANVLTF TGTGCCAGCAGCTTAGCAGGGAGCTCTGGGGCCAACGTCCTGACTTTC
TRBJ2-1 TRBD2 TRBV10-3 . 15 CAITPGTSGTNEQFF TGTGCCATCACCCCCGGGACTAGCGGGACTAATGAGCAGTTCTTC
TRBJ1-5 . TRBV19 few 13 CASSIRPDQPQHF TGTGCCAGTAGTATACGTCCCGATCAGCCCCAGCATTTT
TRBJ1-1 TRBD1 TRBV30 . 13 CAQNSGGSGEAFF TGTGCCCAAAACTCAGGGGGCAGTGGTGAAGCTTTCTTT
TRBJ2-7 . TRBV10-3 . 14 CAISESAGGYEQYF TGTGCCATCAGTGAGTCGGCAGGGGGGTACGAGCAGTACTTC
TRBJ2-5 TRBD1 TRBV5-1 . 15 CASSSTGQGPETQYF TGCGCCAGCAGCTCCACGGGACAGGGGCCAGAGACCCAGTACTTC
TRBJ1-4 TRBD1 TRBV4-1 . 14 CASSQDRGREKLFF TGCGCCAGCAGCCAGGACAGGGGACGAGAAAAACTGTTTTTT
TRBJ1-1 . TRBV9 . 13 CASSVRDRTEAFF TGTGCCAGCAGCGTGCGGGATAGGACTGAAGCTTTCTTT
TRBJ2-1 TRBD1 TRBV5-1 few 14 CASSTGQGTNEQFF TGCGCCAGCAGCACGGGACAGGGGACGAATGAGCAGTTCTTC
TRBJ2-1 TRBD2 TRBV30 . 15 CAWSPGLAGYNEQFF TGTGCCTGGAGTCCGGGACTAGCGGGATACAATGAGCAGTTCTTC
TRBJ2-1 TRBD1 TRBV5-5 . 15 CASSWDRARIVEQFF TGTGCCAGCAGCTGGGACAGGGCGCGGATTGTGGAGCAGTTCTTC